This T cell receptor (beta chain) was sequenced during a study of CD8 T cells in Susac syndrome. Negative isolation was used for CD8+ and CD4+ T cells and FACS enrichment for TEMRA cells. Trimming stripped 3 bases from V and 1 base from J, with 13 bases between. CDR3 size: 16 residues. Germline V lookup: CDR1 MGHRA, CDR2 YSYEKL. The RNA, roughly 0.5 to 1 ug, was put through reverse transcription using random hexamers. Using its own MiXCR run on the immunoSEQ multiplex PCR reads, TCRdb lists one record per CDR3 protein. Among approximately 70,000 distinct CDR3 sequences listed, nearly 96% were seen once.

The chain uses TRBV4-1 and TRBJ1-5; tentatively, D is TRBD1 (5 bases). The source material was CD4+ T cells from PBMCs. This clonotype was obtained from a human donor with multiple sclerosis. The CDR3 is CASSQMGRTSNQPQHF. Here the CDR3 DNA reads TGCGCCAGCAGCCAGATGGGACGGACGAGCAATCAGCCCCAGCATTTT.